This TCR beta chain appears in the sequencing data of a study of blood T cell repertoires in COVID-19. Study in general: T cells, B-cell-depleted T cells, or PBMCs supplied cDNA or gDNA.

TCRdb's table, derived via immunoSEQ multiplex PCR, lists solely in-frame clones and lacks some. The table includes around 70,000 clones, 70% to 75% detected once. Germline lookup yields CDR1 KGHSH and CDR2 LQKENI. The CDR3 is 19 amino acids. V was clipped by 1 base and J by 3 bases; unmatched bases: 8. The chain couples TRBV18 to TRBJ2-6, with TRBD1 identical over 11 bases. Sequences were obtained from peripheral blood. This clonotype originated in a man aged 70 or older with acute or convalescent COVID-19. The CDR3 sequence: CASSPLIGQGARGANVLTF. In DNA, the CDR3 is TGTGCCAGCTCACCACTTATAGGACAGGGGGCGCGTGGGGCCAACGTCCTGACTTTC.